This T cell receptor beta chain was captured in a study of T-cell reconstitution after alpha-beta-depleted transplantation in children. Unique molecular identifiers were used in preparing the TCRbeta library. MiXCR, applied by TCRdb to the PCR reads, yields one record per CDR3 protein. The sample carries about 420,000 distinct CDR3 sequences, roughly 17% recorded once. Broader study findings: It was newly produced T cells that mostly accounted for T-cell counts and diversity one year after transplant. Certain patients had high TCRbeta diversity at day 60, and it came from recipient T cells and thymic progenitors that survived. It was reported that alpha-beta T cells came from several hundred expanded graft clones (about two months after transplant).

This clonotype was observed a few times. Its specificity is not known. Sequencing used PBMCs, mostly from graft donor cells, obtained 360 days after TCRalphabeta/CD19-depleted stem cell transplant. The receptor was isolated from a boy in the first two years of life who had a stem cell transplant for Wiskott-Aldrich syndrome, so the T cells may come from the graft donor.

CDR3 bases: TGCAGTGCTAGGGGGGGTACCTTCACAGATACGCAGTATTTT. It encodes CSARGGTFTDTQYF. The rearrangement uses TRBV20-1 and TRBJ2-3; perhaps TRBD2 as D (6 bases). V lost 3 bases and J 2 bases, leaving 12 bases between the germline ends. The germline CDR1 and CDR2 sequences are DFQATT and SNEGSKA (reference sequence). There are 14 residues in the CDR3.